The present T cell receptor beta chain was sequenced within a study of regulatory T cells in long-lasting Graves disease. Across the whole study: Over-5-year antithyroid drug use with positive TSH receptor antibodies defined persistent Graves' disease in the study.

This sample's time point: persistent/refractory GD, antithyroid drugs over 5 years with positive TRAb. PBMCs were the source of the RNA used for TCR sequencing. An endocrinology department in Xi'an, China, supplied the patients. CDR1 is LGHDT and CDR2 is YNNKEL in the germline V gene (reference sequence). The CDR3 totals 15 residues. The V gene lost 4 bases and the J gene lost 5 bases, with 15 bases spanning the gap. Broader study findings: Persistent Graves' patients showed less TCR diversity than newly diagnosed ones. It is possible that accuracy was reduced by the small size of the sample.

Comments on this clonotype: Its matching antigen is unknown.

Assembly of TCR beta libraries relied on iRepertoire HTBI primers together with Arm-PCR of CDR3 regions. TCRdb called the multiplex PCR reads again in MiXCR, with one record for every CDR3 protein. This table has about 340,000 distinct CDR3 sequences, less than 20% appearing once. This receptor was identified in a female donor with Graves disease. The source material was peripheral blood mononuclear cells (PBMCs), sampled when the disease was refractory, from a patient treated with antithyroid drugs. V and J are TRBV3-1 and TRBJ1-5, with D possibly being TRBD1 (6 bases). This CDR3 is CASSLGRGLHQPQHF. For the CDR3, the DNA is TGTGCCAGCAGCCTAGGCAGGGGCCTCCATCAGCCCCAGCATTTT.